This TCR beta chain was recovered during a study of control samples from healthy donors and cancer patients. This clone has more than one count but fewer than ten. This CDR3 has 13 amino acids. CDR1 and CDR2 from the germline V gene are SGHRS and YFSETQ. The V gene lost 5 bases and the J gene lost 5 bases, with 11 bases spanning the gap. Sequencing used immunoSEQ multiplex PCR; TCRdb keeps in-frame clones, though not all of them. The profile shows roughly 170,000 clones, just under 95% of them singletons. This clonotype was sampled from a man aged 18 to 35 in good health. Sequencing was carried out using blood. This rearrangement joins TRBV5-1 to TRBJ1-5, with D unresolved. The CDR3 sequence: CASRVGLDQPQHF. The CDR3 bases are TGCGCCAGCAGAGTAGGGCTGGATCAGCCCCAGCATTTT.